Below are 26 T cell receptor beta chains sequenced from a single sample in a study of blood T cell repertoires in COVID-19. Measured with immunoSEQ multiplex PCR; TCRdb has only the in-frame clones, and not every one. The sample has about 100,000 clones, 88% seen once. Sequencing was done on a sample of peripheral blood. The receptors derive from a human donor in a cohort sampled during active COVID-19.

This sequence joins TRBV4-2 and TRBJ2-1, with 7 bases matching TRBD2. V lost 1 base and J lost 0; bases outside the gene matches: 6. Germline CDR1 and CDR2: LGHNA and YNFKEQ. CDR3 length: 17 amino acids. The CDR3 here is CASSQARGGSSYNEQFF. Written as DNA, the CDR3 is TGTGCCAGCAGCCAAGCTCGAGGCGGGAGCTCCTACAATGAGCAGTTCTTC.

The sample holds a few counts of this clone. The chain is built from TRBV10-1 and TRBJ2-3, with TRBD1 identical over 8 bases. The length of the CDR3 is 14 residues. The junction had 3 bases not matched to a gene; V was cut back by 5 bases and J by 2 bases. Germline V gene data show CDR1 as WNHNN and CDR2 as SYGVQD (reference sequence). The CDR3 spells CASSFQGATDTQYF. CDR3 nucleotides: TGCGCCAGCAGTTTTCAGGGGGCCACAGATACGCAGTATTTT.

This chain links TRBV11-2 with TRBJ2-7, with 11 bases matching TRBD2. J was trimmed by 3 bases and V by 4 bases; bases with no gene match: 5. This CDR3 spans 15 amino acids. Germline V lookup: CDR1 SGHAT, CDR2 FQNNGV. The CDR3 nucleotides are TGTGCCAGCAGCTCGGGACTAGCGGAGAGCTACGAGCAGTACTTC. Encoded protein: CASSSGLAESYEQYF.

The DNA for the CDR3 is TGTGCCAGCAGCCCAGGACAGGGGAACACAGATACGCAGTATTTT. Protein product: CASSPGQGNTDTQYF. The V call is TRBV3-1 (or the pseudogene TRBV3-2), the J call TRBJ2-3; 9 nucleotides line up with TRBD1. CDR1 LGHDT and CDR2 YNNKEL come from the germline V gene (reference sequence). The CDR3 spans 15 residues. J was trimmed by 2 bases and V by 4 bases; bases with no gene match: 4.

The CDR3 bases are TGTGCCAGCAGTTCCTCCGGCGGGAACACTGAAGCTTTCTTT. It encodes CASSSSGGNTEAFF. The chain couples TRBV6-2 or TRBV6-3 to TRBJ1-1; D gene ambiguous. V was shortened by 4 bases and J by 1 base, with 10 bases between the two germline ends. This CDR3 has 14 residues. Germline V gene sequence: CDR1 MNHEY, CDR2 SVGEGT.

CDR3 region: CASSFVPGHSYEQYF. The CDR3 DNA is TGTGCCAGCAGCTTTGTTCCGGGACACTCCTACGAGCAGTACTTC. This chain connects TRBV5-5 to TRBJ2-7; a possible D gene is TRBD1 (6 bases). This CDR3 has 15 amino acids. Germline V gene lookup returns CDR1 SGHKS and CDR2 YYEKEE (reference sequence). The germline V and J ends were trimmed by 2 bases and 0 bases, with 12 bases remaining between them.

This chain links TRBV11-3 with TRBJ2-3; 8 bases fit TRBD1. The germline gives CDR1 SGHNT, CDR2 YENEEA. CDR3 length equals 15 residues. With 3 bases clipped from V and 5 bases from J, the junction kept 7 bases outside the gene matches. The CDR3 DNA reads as TGTGCCAGCAGCTTGGGTGACAGGGGTATAGATACGCAGTATTTT. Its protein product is CASSLGDRGIDTQYF.

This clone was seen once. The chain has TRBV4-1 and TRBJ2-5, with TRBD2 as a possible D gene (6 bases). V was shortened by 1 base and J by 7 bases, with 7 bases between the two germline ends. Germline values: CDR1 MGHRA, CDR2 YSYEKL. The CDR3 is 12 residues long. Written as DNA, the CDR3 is TGCGCCAGCAGCCAAGTGGGGGGGACCCAGTACTTC. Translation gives CASSQVGGTQYF.

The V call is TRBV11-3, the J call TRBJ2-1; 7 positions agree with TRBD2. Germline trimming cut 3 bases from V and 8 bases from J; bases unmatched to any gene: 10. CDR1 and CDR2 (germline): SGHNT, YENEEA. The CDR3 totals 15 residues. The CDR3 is CASSFRTSISDEQFF. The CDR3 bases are TGTGCCAGCAGCTTCAGGACTAGTATCAGCGATGAGCAGTTCTTC.

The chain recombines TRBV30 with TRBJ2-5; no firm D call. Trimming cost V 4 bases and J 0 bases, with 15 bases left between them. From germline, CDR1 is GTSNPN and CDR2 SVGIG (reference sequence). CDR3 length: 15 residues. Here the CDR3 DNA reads TGTGCCTGGACCGTCGAGGTTTCGTACCAAGAGACCCAGTACTTC. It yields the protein CAWTVEVSYQETQYF.

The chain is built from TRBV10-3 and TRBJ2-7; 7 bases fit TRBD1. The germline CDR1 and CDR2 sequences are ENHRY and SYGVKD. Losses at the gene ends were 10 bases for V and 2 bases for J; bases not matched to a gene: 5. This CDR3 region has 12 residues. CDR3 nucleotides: TGTGCCACCAGGGGACAGCCCTACGAGCAGTACTTC. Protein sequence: CATRGQPYEQYF.

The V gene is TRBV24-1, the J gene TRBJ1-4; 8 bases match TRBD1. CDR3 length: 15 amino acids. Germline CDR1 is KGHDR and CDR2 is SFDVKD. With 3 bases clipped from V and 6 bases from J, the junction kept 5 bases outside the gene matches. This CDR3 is CATSDPGQGDEKLFF. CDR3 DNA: TGTGCCACCAGTGATCCCGGACAGGGAGATGAAAAACTGTTTTTT.

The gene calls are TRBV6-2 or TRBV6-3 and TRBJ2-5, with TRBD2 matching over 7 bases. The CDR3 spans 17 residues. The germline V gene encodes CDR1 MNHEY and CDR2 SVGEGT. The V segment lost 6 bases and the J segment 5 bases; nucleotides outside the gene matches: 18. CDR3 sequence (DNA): TGTGCCAGCAGCCCCTACGGGAGGAGAGGCTATCGGGAGACCCAGTACTTC. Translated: CASSPYGRRGYRETQYF.

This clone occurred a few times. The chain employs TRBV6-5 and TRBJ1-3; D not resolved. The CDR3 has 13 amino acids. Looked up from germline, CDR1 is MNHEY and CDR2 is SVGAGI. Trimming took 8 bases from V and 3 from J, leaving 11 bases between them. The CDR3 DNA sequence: TGTGCCAGCGCCGTAAACTATGGAAACACCATATATTTT. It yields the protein CASAVNYGNTIYF.

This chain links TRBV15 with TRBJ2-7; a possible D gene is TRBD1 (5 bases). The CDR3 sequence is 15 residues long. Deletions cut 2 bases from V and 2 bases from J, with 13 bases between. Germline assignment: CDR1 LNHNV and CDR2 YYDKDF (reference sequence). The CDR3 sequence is CATSRFRDRTYEQYF. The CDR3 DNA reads TGTGCCACCAGCAGATTCCGTGACAGAACCTACGAGCAGTACTTC.

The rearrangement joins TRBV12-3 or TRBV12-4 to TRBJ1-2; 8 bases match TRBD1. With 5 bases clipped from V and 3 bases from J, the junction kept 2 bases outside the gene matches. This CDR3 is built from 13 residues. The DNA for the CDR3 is TGTGCCAGCAGTCCGACAGGGGACTATGGCTACACCTTC. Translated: CASSPTGDYGYTF.

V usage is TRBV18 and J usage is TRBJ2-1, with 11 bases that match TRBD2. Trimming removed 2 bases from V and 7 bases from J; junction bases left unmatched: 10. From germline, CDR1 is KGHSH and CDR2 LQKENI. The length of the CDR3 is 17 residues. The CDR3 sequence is CASSPRVTSGIRNEQFF. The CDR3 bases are TGTGCCAGCTCACCAAGGGTGACTAGCGGGATCAGAAATGAGCAGTTCTTC. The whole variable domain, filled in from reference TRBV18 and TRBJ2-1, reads NAGVMQNPRHLVRRRGQEARLRCSPMKGHSHVYWYRQLPEEGLKFMVYLQKENIIDESGMPKERFSAEFPKEGPSILRIQQVVRGDSAAYFCASSPRVTSGIRNEQFFGPGTRLTVL.

The CDR3 region has the DNA TGCGCCAGCAGCAGACAGGATAACTATGGCTACACCTTC. Protein: CASSRQDNYGYTF. The chain joins TRBV5-1 to TRBJ1-2; possible D gene TRBD1, 6 bases. This CDR3 spans 13 amino acids. V lost 4 bases and J lost 1, with 8 bases in between. The germline gives CDR1 SGHRS, CDR2 YFSETQ.

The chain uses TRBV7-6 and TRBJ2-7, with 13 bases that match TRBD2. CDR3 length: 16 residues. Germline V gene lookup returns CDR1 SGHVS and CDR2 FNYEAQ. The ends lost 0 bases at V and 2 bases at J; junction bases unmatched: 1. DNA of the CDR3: TGTGCCAGCAGCTTAGCCGGACTAGCGGGAGCCTACGAGCAGTACTTC. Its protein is CASSLAGLAGAYEQYF.

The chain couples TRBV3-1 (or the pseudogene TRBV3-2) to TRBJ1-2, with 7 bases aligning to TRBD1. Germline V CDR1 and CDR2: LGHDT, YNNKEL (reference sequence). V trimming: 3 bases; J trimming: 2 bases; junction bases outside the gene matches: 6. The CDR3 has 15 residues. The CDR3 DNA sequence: TGTGCCAGCAGCCACGGACAGGCCCCAAACTATGGCTACACCTTC. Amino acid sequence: CASSHGQAPNYGYTF.

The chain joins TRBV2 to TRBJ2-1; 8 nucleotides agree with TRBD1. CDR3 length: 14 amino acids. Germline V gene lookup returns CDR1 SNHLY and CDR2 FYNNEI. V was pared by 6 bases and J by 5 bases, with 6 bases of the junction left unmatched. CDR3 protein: CASRGQVSNNEQFF. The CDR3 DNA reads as TGTGCCAGCAGGGGACAGGTATCGAACAATGAGCAGTTCTTC.

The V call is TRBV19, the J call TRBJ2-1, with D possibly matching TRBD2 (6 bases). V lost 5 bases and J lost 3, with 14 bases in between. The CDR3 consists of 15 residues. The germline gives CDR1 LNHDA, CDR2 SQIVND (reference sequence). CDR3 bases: TGTGCCAGTAGTCCACCGGGACTTCACTACAATGAGCAGTTCTTC. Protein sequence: CASSPPGLHYNEQFF.

CDR3 protein: CASSLDYWTQYF. The CDR3, as DNA: TGTGCCAGCAGCTTGGACTATTGGACGCAGTATTTT. The chain has TRBV5-5 and TRBJ2-3; D is ambiguous. The V end was cut by 0 bases, the J end by 9 bases, with 8 bases between. This CDR3 region has 12 residues. Germline CDR1 and CDR2: SGHKS and YYEKEE (reference sequence).

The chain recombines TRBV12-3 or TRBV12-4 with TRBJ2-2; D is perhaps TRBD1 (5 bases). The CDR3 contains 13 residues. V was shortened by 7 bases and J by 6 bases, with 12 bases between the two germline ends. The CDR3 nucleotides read TGTGCCAGCACCTGGACAAAATCCGGGGAGCTGTTTTTT. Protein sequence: CASTWTKSGELFF.

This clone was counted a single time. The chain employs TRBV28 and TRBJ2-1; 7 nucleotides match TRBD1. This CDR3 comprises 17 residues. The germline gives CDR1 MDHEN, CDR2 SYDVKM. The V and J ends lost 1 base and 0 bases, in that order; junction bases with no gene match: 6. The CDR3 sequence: CASSLLQGPSSYNEQFF. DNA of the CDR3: TGTGCCAGCAGTTTATTACAGGGGCCTAGCTCCTACAATGAGCAGTTCTTC.

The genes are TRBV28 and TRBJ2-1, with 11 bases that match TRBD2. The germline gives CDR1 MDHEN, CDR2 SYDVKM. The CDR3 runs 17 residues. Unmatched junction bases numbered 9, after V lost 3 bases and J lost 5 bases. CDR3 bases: TGTGCCAGCAGTTTTTCCTTTGGGACTAGCGGAGACAATGAGCAGTTCTTC. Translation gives CASSFSFGTSGDNEQFF.